These 20 T cell receptor beta chains were sequenced from one sample in a study of control samples from healthy donors and cancer patients. The data were produced by immunoSEQ multiplex PCR, yet TCRdb's version contains in-frame clones alone and is incomplete. Here the sample spans about 100,000 clones, just under 95% being singletons. Input material: blood. The receptors stem from a human donor in good health. The donor label of this sample is uncertain.

The chain links TRBV2 to TRBJ1-5, with a weak D call TRBD1 (5 bases). V was trimmed by 1 base and J by 2 bases, leaving 12 bases between them. Germline CDR1 reads SNHLY; CDR2 reads FYNNEI. This CDR3 has 16 residues. This CDR3 is CASSEDRPWGNQPQHF. The CDR3 DNA follows: TGTGCCAGCAGTGAAGACAGGCCATGGGGCAATCAGCCCCAGCATTTT.

V and J are TRBV18 and TRBJ1-2, with TRBD1 as a possible D gene (5 bases). The V gene's germline CDR1 is KGHSH and CDR2 LQKENI. Trimming took 3 bases from V and 2 from J, leaving 7 bases between them. The CDR3 has 13 amino acids. The CDR3 region has the DNA TGTGCCAGCTCACCGACAGAGAACTATGGCTACACCTTC. It specifies CASSPTENYGYTF.

The chain joins TRBV13 to TRBJ2-3; the D gene is possibly TRBD2 (6 bases). The germline V gene encodes CDR1 PRHDT and CDR2 FYEKMQ (reference sequence). The V end was cut by 5 bases, the J end by 2 bases, with 14 bases between. The CDR3 runs 15 residues. The CDR3 loop is CASSPGAGLTDTQYF. DNA for the CDR3: TGTGCCAGCAGCCCCGGGGCGGGGCTCACAGATACGCAGTATTTT.

The CDR3 here is CASSVPNSPLHF. DNA for the CDR3: TGTGCCAGCAGTGTTCCAAATTCACCCCTCCACTTT. The rearrangement uses TRBV25-1 and TRBJ1-6; D gene unclear. The CDR3 runs 12 residues. Germline CDR1 is MGHDK and CDR2 is SYGVNS. Between the trimmed V and J ends, which lost 4 bases and 7 bases, there was a span of 5 bases.

The chain employs TRBV5-1 and TRBJ2-7; D is perhaps TRBD1 (6 bases). The V gene lost 6 bases and the J gene lost 2 bases, with 12 bases spanning the gap. This CDR3 has 13 amino acids. In germline, CDR1 is SGHRS, CDR2 YFSETQ. The CDR3 nucleotides are TGCGCCAGCACACGACAGGAACCCTACGAGCAGTACTTC. It translates to CASTRQEPYEQYF. Supplemented by reference TRBV5-1 and TRBJ2-7, the full variable domain reads KAGVTQTPRYLIKTRGQQVTLSCSPISGHRSVSWYQQTPGQGLQFLFEYFSETQRNKGNFPGRFSGRQFSNSRSEMNVSTLELGDSALYLCASTRQEPYEQYFGPGTRLTVT.

In DNA, the CDR3 is TGTGCCACCAGTGACCTAGGACTGTCTGGGGAGCTGTTTTTT. It yields the protein CATSDLGLSGELFF. This chain links TRBV24-1 with TRBJ2-2; possible D gene TRBD2, 5 bases. V lost 4 bases and J 8 bases, leaving 13 bases between the germline ends. Germline V gene lookup returns CDR1 KGHDR and CDR2 SFDVKD. This CDR3 is 14 amino acids long.

The chain uses TRBV24-1 and TRBJ2-5; D unresolved. The germline gives CDR1 KGHDR, CDR2 SFDVKD. The CDR3 loop spans 14 amino acids. Trimming cost V 1 base and J 1 base, with 6 bases left between them. This CDR3 is CATSDFGPQETQYF. In nucleotides, the CDR3 is TGTGCCACCAGTGATTTTGGCCCCCAAGAGACCCAGTACTTC.

This chain connects TRBV19 to TRBJ1-5; D gene ambiguous. V lost 5 bases, J lost 7 bases, and 9 bases lay in between. Germline V gene sequence: CDR1 LNHDA, CDR2 SQIVND (reference sequence). The CDR3 sequence is 12 residues long. The CDR3 DNA sequence: TGTGCCAGTAGTCTCAGAGACCAGCCCCAGCATTTT. It yields the protein CASSLRDQPQHF.

The V gene is TRBV19, the J gene TRBJ2-2; the match to TRBD1 covers 7 bases. Germline V CDR1 and CDR2: LNHDA, SQIVND (reference sequence). V dropped 6 bases and J dropped 2; count of bases not matched to a gene: 6. The CDR3 covers 15 residues. The CDR3 DNA reads as TGTGCCAGTAGCCCCGGGACAGAAAACACCGGGGAGCTGTTTTTT. This gives the protein CASSPGTENTGELFF. Using reference TRBV19 and TRBJ2-2 for the parts outside the CDR3, the full variable domain is DGGITQSPKYLFRKEGQNVTLSCEQNLNHDAMYWYRQDPGQGLRLIYYSQIVNDFQKGDIAEGYSVSREKKESFPLTVTSAQKNPTAFYLCASSPGTENTGELFFGEGSRLTVL.

The chain links TRBV11-2 to TRBJ1-2; D is unclear. V lost 1 base to trimming and J lost 5 bases, with 11 bases between them. CDR3 length: 14 residues. The germline gives CDR1 SGHAT, CDR2 FQNNGV. The DNA of the CDR3 is TGTGCCAGCAGCTTAGTAGGGAGGCGGTATGGCTACACCTTC. It yields the protein CASSLVGRRYGYTF.

This rearrangement joins TRBV6-5 to TRBJ2-6; 7 bases align to TRBD1. This CDR3 region has 14 residues. Germline V gene sequence: CDR1 MNHEY, CDR2 SVGAGI. J gave up 2 bases and V 8 bases, and 3 bases lay outside the gene matches. This CDR3 is CASGQVAGANVLTF. The CDR3 nucleotides are TGTGCCAGCGGACAGGTGGCTGGGGCCAACGTCCTGACTTTC.

The gene calls are TRBV12-3 or TRBV12-4 and TRBJ1-5; a possible D gene is TRBD1 (5 bases). The CDR3 is 13 amino acids. V was pared by 5 bases and J by 0 bases, with 5 bases between. CDR3: CASSDSSNQPQHF. DNA of the CDR3: TGTGCCAGCAGTGACAGTAGCAATCAGCCCCAGCATTTT.

CDR3 amino acids: CASPSGTDQETQYF. Written as DNA, the CDR3 is TGTGCCAGTCCCTCAGGGACGGACCAAGAGACCCAGTACTTC. The chain recombines TRBV19 with TRBJ2-5; D possibly matches TRBD1 or TRBD2 (5 bases each). Trimming left V 8 bases short and J 0 bases short, with 13 bases between. The CDR3 runs 14 residues. Germline values: CDR1 LNHDA, CDR2 SQIVND (reference sequence).

The chain is built from TRBV5-5 and TRBJ1-1; 7 bases are a match to TRBD1. Germline trimming cut 4 bases from V and 2 bases from J; bases unmatched to any gene: 8. The CDR3 has 15 residues. The germline CDR1 and CDR2 sequences are SGHKS and YYEKEE (reference sequence). The CDR3, as DNA: TGTGCCAGCAGCCAACCGGGACAGACAAACACTGAAGCTTTCTTT. Its protein is CASSQPGQTNTEAFF.

The chain has TRBV2 and TRBJ1-4, with 10 bases fitting TRBD1. Germline V lookup: CDR1 SNHLY, CDR2 FYNNEI. V was clipped by 0 bases and J by 5 bases; unmatched bases: 0. This CDR3 spans 15 amino acids. Here the CDR3 DNA reads TGTGCCAGCAGTGAAGCGGGACAGGGGAATGAAAAACTGTTTTTT. It encodes CASSEAGQGNEKLFF.

This sequence joins TRBV6-5 and TRBJ2-7, with TRBD1 matching over 9 bases. J gave up 3 bases and V 6 bases, and 3 bases lay outside the gene matches. This CDR3 has 13 residues. Looked up from germline, CDR1 is MNHEY and CDR2 is SVGAGI. The CDR3 sequence: CASRVGQGYEQYV. The CDR3, as DNA: TGTGCCAGCAGGGTGGGACAGGGCTACGAGCAGTACGTC.

This clone was picked up one time. The rearrangement links TRBV7-2 to TRBJ1-2; a possible D gene is TRBD1 (5 bases). The CDR3 runs 14 residues. V was trimmed by 1 base and J by 4 bases, leaving 10 bases between them. The germline CDR1 and CDR2 sequences are SGHTA and FQGNSA. CDR3 residues: CASSLGPGPYGYTF. As DNA, the CDR3 is TGTGCCAGCAGCTTAGGTCCAGGGCCCTATGGCTACACCTTC.

This clone was observed a handful of times. This chain uses TRBV9 with TRBJ2-5; D not resolved. With 2 bases removed from V and 5 bases from J, the gap between germline ends came to 10 bases. Germline CDR1 SGDLS, CDR2 YYNGEE. This CDR3 is 13 amino acids long. Written as DNA, the CDR3 is TGTGCCAGCAGCGTGGGCCCCCAGGAGACCCAGTACTTC. Its translation is CASSVGPQETQYF.

This chain uses TRBV5-6 with TRBJ2-2; 9 nucleotides align to TRBD1. The CDR3 is 17 amino acids. V lost 4 bases to trimming and J lost 0 bases; unmatched junction nucleotides: 7. The germline V gene encodes CDR1 SGHDT and CDR2 YYEEEE. The CDR3 DNA follows: TGTGCCAGCAGCAGTTTACAGGGGGCAACGAACACCGGGGAGCTGTTTTTT. It encodes CASSSLQGATNTGELFF.

The chain has TRBV6-6 and TRBJ2-3; TRBD2 aligns across 14 bases. The germline gives CDR1 MNHNY, CDR2 SVGAGI (reference sequence). The CDR3 totals 15 residues. J gave up 7 bases and V 6 bases, and 6 bases lay outside the gene matches. The CDR3 sequence: CASSTGTSGGNTQYF. The CDR3 bases are TGTGCCAGCAGCACCGGGACTAGCGGGGGAAATACGCAGTATTTT.